This passage covers 8 T cell receptor beta chains from one sample sequenced in a study of blood T cell repertoires in COVID-19. TCRdb's table, derived via immunoSEQ multiplex PCR, lists solely in-frame clones and lacks some. The table lists about 150,000 clones, approximately 84% of them singletons. The sample comprised peripheral blood. These receptors were obtained from a man between 65 and 80 years old with acute or convalescent COVID-19.

The J gene is TRBJ1-6, the V gene TRBV3-1 (or the pseudogene TRBV3-2); D is undetermined. Trimming shortened V by 1 base and J by 8 bases, and 6 bases separated the two germline ends. The CDR3 is 13 amino acids. Germline CDR1 reads LGHDT; CDR2 reads YNNKEL (reference sequence). Here the CDR3 reads CASSQVGYSPLHF. The CDR3 DNA reads as TGTGCCAGCAGCCAAGTCGGGTATTCACCCCTCCACTTT.

The rearrangement joins TRBV19 to TRBJ1-4; 9 positions match TRBD1. The germline CDR1 and CDR2 sequences are LNHDA and SQIVND (reference sequence). Trimming cost V 2 bases and J 7 bases; bases outside gene matches: 2. The CDR3 length is 14 residues. This CDR3 is CASSIPGQGEKLFF. As DNA, the CDR3 is TGTGCCAGTAGTATACCGGGACAGGGTGAAAAACTGTTTTTT.

This clone has a handful of counts. V is TRBV15 and J is TRBJ2-7; TRBD2 matches at 7 bases. CDR3 length equals 14 residues. From germline, CDR1 is LNHNV and CDR2 YYDKDF (reference sequence). V was clipped by 3 bases and J by 6 bases; unmatched bases: 8. CDR3 bases: TGTGCCACCAGCAGGAGGTTTTCGGGGGGCGAGCAGTACTTC. Translation: CATSRRFSGGEQYF.

Comment on this clone: In the same sample, other DNA sequences code for this CDR3. The V gene is TRBV5-1, the J gene TRBJ1-2; 7 bases map to TRBD1. After removal of 0 bases from V and 3 bases from J, the junction contained 2 bases not matched to a gene. CDR1 is SGHRS and CDR2 is YFSETQ in the germline V gene. This CDR3 comprises 14 residues. The CDR3 reads CASSLAGTDYGYTF. For the CDR3, the DNA is TGCGCCAGCAGCTTGGCCGGGACAGACTATGGCTACACCTTC.

This clone was detected ten times or more. The chain recombines TRBV18 with TRBJ2-1, with D maybe TRBD2 (6 bases). V lost 0 bases and J lost 5, with 11 bases in between. The V gene's germline CDR1 is KGHSH and CDR2 LQKENI. CDR3 length: 15 amino acids. The CDR3 region has the DNA TGTGCCAGCTCACCACCAACGGCGGGAAACAATGAGCAGTTCTTC. Protein sequence: CASSPPTAGNNEQFF.

The V call is TRBV10-1, the J call TRBJ1-1, with 8 bases lining up with TRBD1. Trimming took 5 bases from V and 10 from J; bases not matched to a gene: 6. Per germline, CDR1 WNHNN and CDR2 SYGVQD (reference sequence). The CDR3 runs 12 residues. CDR3 residues: CASSPGQGVAFF. The CDR3 nucleotides are TGCGCCAGCAGTCCAGGACAGGGCGTAGCTTTCTTT.

This chain links TRBV5-4 with TRBJ2-1; D is possibly TRBD2 (5 bases). With 3 bases removed from V and 5 bases from J, the gap between germline ends came to 12 bases. The CDR3 has 14 amino acids. Germline CDR1 SGHNT, CDR2 YYREEE (reference sequence). CDR3: CASSSPRGNNEQFF. As DNA, the CDR3 is TGTGCCAGCAGCTCCCCTCGGGGAAACAATGAGCAGTTCTTC.

This chain links TRBV9 with TRBJ2-5; 7 nucleotides match TRBD2. Unmatched junction bases numbered 6, after V lost 4 bases and J lost 9 bases. The CDR3 length is 12 residues. From germline, CDR1 is SGDLS and CDR2 YYNGEE. The CDR3 DNA reads as TGTGCCAGCAGCCTACGGGGGGAGGCCCAGTACTTC. Protein: CASSLRGEAQYF.